What follows is one T cell receptor beta chain and its context. Antigen unknown. The read is 3 residues too short to cover the CDR3 end, so that end is filled in from the germline J gene. This specimen belongs to a study of T cells in women clearing cervical HPV infection. Looking at the study overall: No precancer developed; the control's incident HPV16 infection cleared within 12 months. Cases' blood sampling followed lesion detection by median approximately 140 days (90 to 200). With HLA typing for only a few women, HLA confounding remains possible. The study's findings and limits: Richness plus V gene abundances separated cases from controls with AUC less than 0.9.

The data were produced by immunoSEQ multiplex PCR, yet TCRdb's version contains in-frame clones alone and is incomplete. The table for this sample gives some 24,000 clones. CDR3 length: 16 residues. Looked up from germline, CDR1 is MNHNS and CDR2 is SASEGT. The rearrangement links TRBV6-1 to TRBJ2-3, with 12 bases matching TRBD1. Sequenced material: blood buffy coat. The receptor was derived from a woman aged 18-69 years with a cervical HPV16 infection that either progressed to CIN3+ or cleared (not recorded which). Incomplete CDR3 DNA: TGTGCCAGCAGTGAACCTCAGGGGACAGGGGGCGCGACG. Translation: CASSEPQGTGGAT. The whole CDR3 region reads CASSEPQGTGGATQYF.